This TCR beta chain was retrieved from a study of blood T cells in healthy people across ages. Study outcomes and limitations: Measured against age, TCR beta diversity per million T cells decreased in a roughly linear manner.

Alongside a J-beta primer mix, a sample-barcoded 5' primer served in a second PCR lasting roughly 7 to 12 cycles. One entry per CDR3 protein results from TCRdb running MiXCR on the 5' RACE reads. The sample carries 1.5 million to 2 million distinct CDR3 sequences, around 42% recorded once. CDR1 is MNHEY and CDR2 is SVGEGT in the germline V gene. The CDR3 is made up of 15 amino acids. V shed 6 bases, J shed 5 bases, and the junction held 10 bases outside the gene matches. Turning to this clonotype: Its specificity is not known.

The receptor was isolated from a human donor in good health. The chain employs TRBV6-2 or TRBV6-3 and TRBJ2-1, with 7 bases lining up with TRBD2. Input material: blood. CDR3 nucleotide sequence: TGTGCCAGCAGCCCCAGCGGGGAAACCCACAATGAGCAGTTCTTC. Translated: CASSPSGETHNEQFF.